A selection of T cell receptor beta chains follows, all from one sample in a study of T cells after yellow fever vaccination. In TCRdb, the 5' RACE reads were re-called with MiXCR into one record per CDR3 protein. Counted here are roughly 330,000 distinct CDR3 sequences, 3% to 4.5% occurring once; the ten biggest clones make up roughly 24%. The specimen comprised PBMCs, sampled 5 days after the yellow fever booster vaccination. These receptors were obtained from a man younger than 35 who received the YFV17D yellow fever vaccine. Both conserved end residues are part of each CDR3. A D gene is named only where the DNA matches it firmly. A clone size is listed for some rows: how often the clone was seen (once, few, many), or a class if it is expanded.

j_gene	d_gene	v_gene	abundance	CDR3nt	CDR3aa
TRBJ1-6	.	TRBV5-1	few	TGCGCCAGCAGCTTGAAGCCCGGGGGAAATGTTTCACCCCTCCACTTT	CASSLKPGGNVSPLHF
TRBJ1-6	.	TRBV5-1	.	TGCGCCAGCAGCTTTACATCATCCGAAGTTGCGACACCCCTCCACTTT	CASSFTSSEVATPLHF
TRBJ2-4	.	TRBV5-1	many	TGCGCCAGCAGGGCAACAGGAAGTGGCAAAAACATTCAGTACTTC	CASRATGSGKNIQYF
TRBJ2-3	.	TRBV7-9	.	TGTGCCAGCAGCTTAATTACGGGGAGCACAGATACGCAGTATTTT	CASSLITGSTDTQYF
TRBJ2-3	.	TRBV24-1	.	TGTGCCACCAGTGAACTGACAGGTGCTGATACGCAGTATTTT	CATSELTGADTQYF
TRBJ2-2	.	TRBV4-2	few	TGTGCCAGCAGCCAAGACTGGAACACCGGGGAGCTGTTTTTT	CASSQDWNTGELFF
TRBJ2-5	TRBD1	TRBV24-1	few	TGTGCCACCAGTGATTGGACAGGGGGCGAAGAGACCCAGTACTTC	CATSDWTGGEETQYF
TRBJ2-1	.	TRBV3-1	.	TGTGCCAGCACTAATCCGGGGGACAATGAGCAGTTCTTC	CASTNPGDNEQFF
TRBJ2-1	.	TRBV27	.	TGTGCCAGCAACATAAGGGGGGTCGGCTATGAGCAGTTCTTC	CASNIRGVGYEQFF
TRBJ2-5	TRBD2	TRBV7-8	.	TGTGCCAGCAGCCGTCTAGCGGGGGTACAAGAGACCCAGTACTTC	CASSRLAGVQETQYF
TRBJ1-6	.	TRBV2	few	TGTGCCAGCAGTTGGGACCATAATTCACCCCTCCACTTT	CASSWDHNSPLHF
TRBJ2-1	TRBD1	TRBV10-3	.	TGTGCCATCACTCCCGGACAGGGGGCCGTAGGGTCCTACAATGAGCAGTTCTTC	CAITPGQGAVGSYNEQFF
TRBJ2-3	.	TRBV7-3	few	TGTGCCAGCAGCTTAACGGGGACATTGGATACGCAGTATTTT	CASSLTGTLDTQYF
TRBJ2-7	.	TRBV20-1	few	TGCAGTGCTAGAGATCAGGGGTTGGAGTACTTC	CSARDQGLEYF
TRBJ2-5	TRBD2	TRBV7-9	few	TGTGCCAGCAGCCAAGCGGGGGTGAGACAAGAGACCCAGTACTTC	CASSQAGVRQETQYF
TRBJ2-5	.	TRBV7-2	few	TGTGCCAGCAGCTCACGAGGGGGGGGCTGGGAGACCCAGTACTTC	CASSSRGGGWETQYF
TRBJ1-4	TRBD1	TRBV6-6	many	TGTGCCAGCAGTTTCACCCTACAGGGGTCGAGTCGAAAACTGTTTTTT	CASSFTLQGSSRKLFF
TRBJ2-3	TRBD2	TRBV18	few	TGTGCCAGCTCACCCCCGGCGGGGGGAGGGGGCACAGATACGCAGTATTTT	CASSPPAGGGGTDTQYF
TRBJ2-5	.	TRBV7-8	many	TGTGCCAGCAGCTTAGTTGTGACGCAAGAGACCCAGTACTTC	CASSLVVTQETQYF
TRBJ2-1	.	TRBV18	.	TGTGCCAGCTCACCGGCAAGCCCCACCTACAATGAGCAGTTCTTC	CASSPASPTYNEQFF
TRBJ2-6	TRBD1	TRBV3-1	few	TGTGCCAGCAGCCCGACAGGGGGCGAGTCTGGGGCCAACGTCCTGACTTTC	CASSPTGGESGANVLTF
TRBJ2-5	.	TRBV29-1	.	TGCAGCGTTGACGGGGGAGAGACCCAGTACTTC	CSVDGGETQYF
TRBJ2-5	.	TRBV28	many	TGTGCCAGCAGCGTGTTCAGGGAGACCCAGTACTTC	CASSVFRETQYF
TRBJ2-3	TRBD2	TRBV20-1	.	TGCTGTGCTAACGGGGGGGCCAGTACAGATACGCAGTATTTT	CCANGGASTDTQYF
TRBJ2-4	.	TRBV2	.	TGTGCCACCAAGCAGGGGAGGTGGGACATTCAGTACTTC	CATKQGRWDIQYF
TRBJ2-2	TRBD1	TRBV24-1	.	TGTGCCACCAGTGATGTTCGGACAGGGGGTAACACCGGGGAGCTGTTTTTT	CATSDVRTGGNTGELFF
TRBJ2-2	.	TRBV18	many	TGTGCCAGCTCAGGTCCCGGGGAGCTGTTTTTT	CASSGPGELFF
TRBJ2-2	TRBD1	TRBV5-1	.	TGCGCCAGCAGCCAACAGGGGTCCGGGGAGCTGTTTTTT	CASSQQGSGELFF
TRBJ2-1	TRBD2	TRBV5-1	few	TGCGCCAGCAGCTTGGCTGCGGGGGGACAAAACAATGAGCAGTTCTTC	CASSLAAGGQNNEQFF
TRBJ1-1	TRBD1	TRBV7-8	few	TGTGCCACCCGGAGGGGGACAGGGGAGAACACTGAAGCTTTCTTT	CATRRGTGENTEAFF
TRBJ1-1	.	TRBV12-3/TRBV12-4	few	TGTGCCAGCAGTCCCGAAGGGGGAAACACTGAAGCTTTCTTT	CASSPEGGNTEAFF
TRBJ1-5	.	TRBV27	many	TGTGCCAGCAGTAACGCGGGGGGTCTGGGCAATCAGCCCCAGCATTTT	CASSNAGGLGNQPQHF
TRBJ2-5	TRBD1	TRBV5-6	few	TGTGCCAGCAGCCCCGGACAGGGAAAGACCCAGTACTTC	CASSPGQGKTQYF
TRBJ2-2	.	TRBV29-1	.	TGCAGCGTTTACCCCCGATCGAACACCGGGGAGCTGTTTTTT	CSVYPRSNTGELFF
TRBJ2-7	.	TRBV20-1	few	TGCAGTGCTAATCCACAGGGTTTGGTCCACGAGCAGTACTTC	CSANPQGLVHEQYF
TRBJ2-3	TRBD2	TRBV6-2/TRBV6-3	many	TGTGCCAGCAGTTACTCAGGACTAGCGGGCACAGATACGCAGTATTTT	CASSYSGLAGTDTQYF
TRBJ2-2	TRBD1	TRBV5-4	few	TGTGCCAGCAGGAAAACCGGGACAGGGGCTGGGGAGCTGTTTTTT	CASRKTGTGAGELFF
TRBJ2-2	TRBD1	TRBV7-2	.	TGTGCCAGCTTGGGACAGGGTATTAACACCGGGGAGCTGTTTTTT	CASLGQGINTGELFF
TRBJ2-1	.	TRBV4-3	few	TGCGCCAGCAGTCCTAGACAGGGAGGGACCTACAATGAGCAGTTCTTC	CASSPRQGGTYNEQFF
TRBJ2-2	.	TRBV4-1	many	TGCGCCAGCAGCCAAGTGGGGGACACCGGGGAGCTGTTTTTT	CASSQVGDTGELFF
TRBJ1-1	.	TRBV18	many	TGTGCCAGCTCACCAGCAGCGAACACTGAAGCTTTCTTT	CASSPAANTEAFF
TRBJ2-7	.	TRBV6-2/TRBV6-3	few	TGTGCCAGCAGCCACGGGGGCGAGCAGTACTTC	CASSHGGEQYF
TRBJ2-2	TRBD1	TRBV2	few	TGTGCCAGCAGTCCCGGGACAGGGGTATACACCGGGGAGCTGTTTTTT	CASSPGTGVYTGELFF
TRBJ2-5	.	TRBV10-1	many	TGCGCCAGCAGCCCGTCTCCGGGGGCAGAGACCCAGTACTTC	CASSPSPGAETQYF
TRBJ2-5	.	TRBV4-1	many	TGCGCCAGCAGCCCACGGGCCTTACCGGAGACCCAGTACTTC	CASSPRALPETQYF
TRBJ2-7	TRBD2	TRBV11-2	few	TGTGCCAGCAGCCCCCTGGGACTAGCGGGGGGTACCTACGAGCAGTACTTC	CASSPLGLAGGTYEQYF
TRBJ2-3	.	TRBV6-2/TRBV6-3	.	TGTGCCAGCAGATCCCTCGCCACCGTATTATACACGCAGTATTTT	CASRSLATVLYTQYF
TRBJ2-6	TRBD1	TRBV7-9	.	TGTGCCAGCAGCAGGTGGGACAGGGGGCAGGGGGCCAACGTCCTGACTTTC	CASSRWDRGQGANVLTF
TRBJ2-7	.	TRBV12-5	few	TGTGCTAGTGGTTTAAGGGACTCCTACGAGCAGTACTTC	CASGLRDSYEQYF
TRBJ1-3	TRBD1	TRBV6-5	many	TGTGCCACCTCGGGACAGAATCGAAACACCATATATTTT	CATSGQNRNTIYF
TRBJ1-1	.	TRBV7-9	few	TGTGCCAGCAGCCTATCAGGGTTTACTGAAGCTTTCTTT	CASSLSGFTEAFF
TRBJ2-2	.	TRBV10-3	many	TGTGCCATCAGCCCAGATTTGGGCAGGGGTAAAGGCGGGGAGCTGTTTTTT	CAISPDLGRGKGGELFF
TRBJ2-1	.	TRBV4-1	.	TGCGCCAGCAGCACTATGACGGGGGGCGATGAGCAGTTCTTC	CASSTMTGGDEQFF
TRBJ2-5	TRBD2	TRBV5-4	.	TGTGCCAGCAGACTATCCCTTAGCGGGGGGTACCAAGAGACCCAGTACTTC	CASRLSLSGGYQETQYF
TRBJ1-4	.	TRBV7-8	many	TGTGCCAGCAGAACAACCGGGGGGCAGGGAGCGTATGAAAAACTGTTTTTT	CASRTTGGQGAYEKLFF
TRBJ1-2	.	TRBV19	few	TGTGCCAGTACGGGAGGGGCTGATGGCTACACCTTC	CASTGGADGYTF
TRBJ1-1	.	TRBV12-3/TRBV12-4	few	TGTGCCAGCCGATCTAGACAGAACACTGAAGCTTTCTTT	CASRSRQNTEAFF
TRBJ2-5	.	TRBV6-6	many	TGTGCCAGCAGTTACTCCCGTCGAGAGACCCAGTACTTC	CASSYSRRETQYF
TRBJ1-6	.	TRBV4-1	many	TGCGCCAGCAGCCAACGGACGGGGACCCCCTACGGGTCACCCCTCCACTTT	CASSQRTGTPYGSPLHF
TRBJ1-4	.	TRBV2	few	TGTGCCAGCAGTGAAAGGTTGGGAGAAAAACTGTTTTTT	CASSERLGEKLFF